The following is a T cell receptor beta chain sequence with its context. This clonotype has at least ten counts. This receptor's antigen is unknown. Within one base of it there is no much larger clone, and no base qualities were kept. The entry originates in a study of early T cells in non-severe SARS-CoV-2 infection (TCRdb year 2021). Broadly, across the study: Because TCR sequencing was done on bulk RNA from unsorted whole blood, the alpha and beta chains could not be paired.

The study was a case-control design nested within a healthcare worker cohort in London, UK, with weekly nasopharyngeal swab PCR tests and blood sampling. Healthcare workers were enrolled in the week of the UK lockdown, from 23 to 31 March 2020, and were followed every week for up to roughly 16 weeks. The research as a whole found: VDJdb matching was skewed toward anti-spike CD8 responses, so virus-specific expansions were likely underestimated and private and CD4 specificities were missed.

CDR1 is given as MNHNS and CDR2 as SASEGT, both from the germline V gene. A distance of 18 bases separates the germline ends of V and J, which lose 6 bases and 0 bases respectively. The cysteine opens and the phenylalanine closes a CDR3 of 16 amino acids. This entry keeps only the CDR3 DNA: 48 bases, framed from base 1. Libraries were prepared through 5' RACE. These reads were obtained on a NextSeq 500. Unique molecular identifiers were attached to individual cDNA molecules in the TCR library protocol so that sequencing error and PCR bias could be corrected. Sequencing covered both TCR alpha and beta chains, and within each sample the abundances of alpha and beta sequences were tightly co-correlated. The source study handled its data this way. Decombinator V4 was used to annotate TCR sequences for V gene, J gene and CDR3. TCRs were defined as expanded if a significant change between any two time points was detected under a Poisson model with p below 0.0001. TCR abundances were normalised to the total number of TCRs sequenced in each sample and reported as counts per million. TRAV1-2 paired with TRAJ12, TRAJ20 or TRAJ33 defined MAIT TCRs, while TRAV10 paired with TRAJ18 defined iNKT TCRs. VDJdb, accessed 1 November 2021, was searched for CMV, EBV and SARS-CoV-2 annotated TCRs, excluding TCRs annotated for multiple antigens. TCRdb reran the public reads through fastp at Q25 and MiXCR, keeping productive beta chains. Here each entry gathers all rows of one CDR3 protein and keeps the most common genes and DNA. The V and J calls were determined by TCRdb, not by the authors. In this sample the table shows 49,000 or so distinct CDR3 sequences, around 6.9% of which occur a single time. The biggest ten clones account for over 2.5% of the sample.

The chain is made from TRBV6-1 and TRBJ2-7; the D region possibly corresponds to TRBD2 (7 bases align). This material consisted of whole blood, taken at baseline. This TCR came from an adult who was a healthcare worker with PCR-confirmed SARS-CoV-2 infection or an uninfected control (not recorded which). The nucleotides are TGTGCCAGCAGGGGGGGGCGGGCTCCAAGCTCCTACGAGCAGTACTTC. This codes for CASRGGRAPSSYEQYF.